The rows below give T cell receptor beta chains drawn from one sample of a study of patients and donors after allogeneic stem cell transplantation. TCRdb reprocessed the RT-PCR reads with MiXCR, giving one entry per CDR3 protein. The top ten hold 5.5% to 6.5% of the sample, which has some 960,000 distinct CDR3 sequences, over 15% seen once. What was sequenced was blood, either unsorted or a sorted T cell fraction (not recorded which). Receptor source: a human donor who was either an allogeneic HSCT recipient or a stem cell or donor lymphocyte infusion donor (not recorded which). It is not recorded whose cells these are; they may come from a transplant donor. Both conserved end residues are trimmed from each CDR3. Each record gives: V gene, J gene, CDR3 protein.

>TRBV4-2|TRBJ1-1
ASSQGRGENTEAF
>TRBV6-1|TRBJ2-5
ASSDQVLLAGSETQY
>TRBV19|TRBJ2-1
ASSSHRASSYNEQF
>TRBV30|TRBJ2-7
AWIVVPMGEQY
>TRBV5-1|TRBJ2-7
ASSRISGDSYEQY
>TRBV12-3/TRBV12-4|TRBJ1-4
ASSTTGGSEKLF
>TRBV4-1|TRBJ2-7
ASSQVRPGRPYEQY
>TRBV29-1|TRBJ2-7
SVSKGHLVSYEQY
>TRBV18|TRBJ2-3
ASSPPRETDTQY
>TRBV5-8|TRBJ2-7
ASSPWGLYEQY
>TRBV21-1|TRBJ2-3
ASSAIGQYGTDTQY
>TRBV7-2|TRBJ2-1
ASSLIGVYNEQF
>TRBV5-1|TRBJ2-7
ASSWGLAGDEQY
>TRBV3-1|TRBJ1-6
ASSQVSGPRNSPLH
>TRBV5-5|TRBJ2-7
ASSRDANYEQY
>TRBV11-2|TRBJ1-1
ASSLVRGTGRGAF
>TRBV12-3/TRBV12-4|TRBJ1-1
ASSLRHNSMNTEAF
>TRBV27|TRBJ2-3
ASSLSPDRGTDTQY
>TRBV11-2|TRBJ1-3
ASSLVTGFSGNTIY
>TRBV12-3/TRBV12-4|TRBJ2-7
ASSYRAHEQY
>TRBV12-3/TRBV12-4|TRBJ1-1
ASSKGQGARVAF
>TRBV12-5|TRBJ2-1
ASGLSPWVGRGYNEQF
>TRBV29-1|TRBJ2-1
SVGGLLANEQF
>TRBV12-3/TRBV12-4|TRBJ1-3
ASSFGRGTIY
>TRBV9|TRBJ2-2
ASSVWRGGLDTGELF
>TRBV11-2|TRBJ2-7
ASNRRGFNEQY
>TRBV4-3|TRBJ2-4
ASSQTGTANIQY
>TRBV6-1|TRBJ1-5
ASSEGGTGNQPQH